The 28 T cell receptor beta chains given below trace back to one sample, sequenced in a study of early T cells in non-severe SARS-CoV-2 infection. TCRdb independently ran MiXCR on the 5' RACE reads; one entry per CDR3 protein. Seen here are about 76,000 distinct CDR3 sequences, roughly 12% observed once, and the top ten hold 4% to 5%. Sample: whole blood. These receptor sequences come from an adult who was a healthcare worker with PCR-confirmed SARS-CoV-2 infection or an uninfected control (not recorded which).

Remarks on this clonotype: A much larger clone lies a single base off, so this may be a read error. The DNA for the CDR3 is TGTACCAGCTCACCTAGACAGACTAACACTGAAGCTTTCTTT. Translating gives CTSSPRQTNTEAFF. The chain recombines TRBV18 with TRBJ1-1; D perhaps matches TRBD1 (5 bases). The CDR3 spans 14 residues. CDR1 KGHSH and CDR2 LQKENI come from the germline V gene.

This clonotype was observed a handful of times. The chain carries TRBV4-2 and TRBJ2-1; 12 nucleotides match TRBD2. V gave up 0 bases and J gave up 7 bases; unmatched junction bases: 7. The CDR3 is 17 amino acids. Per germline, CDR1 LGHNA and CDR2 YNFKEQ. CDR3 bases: TGTGCCAGCAGCCAAGATCTTAGGACTAGCGGGGTGAATGAGCAGTTCTTC. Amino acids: CASSQDLRTSGVNEQFF.

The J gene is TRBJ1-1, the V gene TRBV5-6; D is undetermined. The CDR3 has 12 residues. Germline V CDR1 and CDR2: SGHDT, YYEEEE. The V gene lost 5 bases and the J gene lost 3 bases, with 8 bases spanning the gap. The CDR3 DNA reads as TGTGCCAGCAGGTCCCACTACACTGAAGCTTTCTTT. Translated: CASRSHYTEAFF.

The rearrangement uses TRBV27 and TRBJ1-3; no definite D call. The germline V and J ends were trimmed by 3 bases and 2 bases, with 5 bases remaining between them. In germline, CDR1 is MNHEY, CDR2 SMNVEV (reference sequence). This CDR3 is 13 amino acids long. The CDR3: CASSFGAGNTIYF. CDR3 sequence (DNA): TGTGCCAGCAGTTTTGGGGCTGGAAACACCATATATTTT.

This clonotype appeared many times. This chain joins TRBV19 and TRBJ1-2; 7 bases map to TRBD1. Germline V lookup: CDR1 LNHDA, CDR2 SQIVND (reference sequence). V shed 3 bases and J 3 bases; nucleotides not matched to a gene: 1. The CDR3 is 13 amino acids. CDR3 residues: CASSMGTDYGYTF. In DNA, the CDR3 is TGTGCCAGTAGTATGGGGACAGACTATGGCTACACCTTC.

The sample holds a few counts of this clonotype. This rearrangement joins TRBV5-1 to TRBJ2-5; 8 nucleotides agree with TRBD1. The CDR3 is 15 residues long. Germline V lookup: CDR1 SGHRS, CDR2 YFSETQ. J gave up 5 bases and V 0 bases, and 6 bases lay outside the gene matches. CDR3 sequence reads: CASSLVQGAKETQYF. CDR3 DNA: TGCGCCAGCAGCTTGGTTCAGGGGGCGAAGGAGACCCAGTACTTC.

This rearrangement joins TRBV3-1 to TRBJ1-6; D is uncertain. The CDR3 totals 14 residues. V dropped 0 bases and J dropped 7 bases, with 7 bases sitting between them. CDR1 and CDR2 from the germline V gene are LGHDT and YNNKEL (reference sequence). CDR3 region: CASSQDWWNSPLHF. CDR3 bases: TGTGCCAGCAGCCAAGATTGGTGGAATTCACCCCTCCACTTT.

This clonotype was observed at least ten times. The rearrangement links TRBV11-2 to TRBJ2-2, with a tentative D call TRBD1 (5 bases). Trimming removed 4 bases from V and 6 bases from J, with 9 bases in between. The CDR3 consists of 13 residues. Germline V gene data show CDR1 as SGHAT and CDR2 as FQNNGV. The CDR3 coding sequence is TGTGCCAGCAGCTCGCAGGGATCCGGGGAGCTGTTTTTT. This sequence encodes CASSSQGSGELFF. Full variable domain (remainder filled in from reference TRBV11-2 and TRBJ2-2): EAGVAQSPRYKIIEKRQSVAFWCNPISGHATLYWYQQILGQGPKLLIQFQNNGVVDDSQLPKDRFSAERLKGVDSTLKIQPAKLEDSAVYLCASSSQGSGELFFGEGSRLTVL.

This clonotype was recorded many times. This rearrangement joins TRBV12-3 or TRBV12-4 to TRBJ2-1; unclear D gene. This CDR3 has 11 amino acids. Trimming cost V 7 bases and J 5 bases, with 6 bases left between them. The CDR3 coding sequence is TGTGCCAGCACCCTGAACAATGAGCAGTTCTTC. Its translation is CASTLNNEQFF.

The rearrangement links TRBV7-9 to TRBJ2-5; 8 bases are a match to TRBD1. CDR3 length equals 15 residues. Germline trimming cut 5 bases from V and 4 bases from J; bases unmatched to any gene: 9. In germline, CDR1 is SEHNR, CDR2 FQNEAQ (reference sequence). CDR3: CASSVFGQGPETQYF. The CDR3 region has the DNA TGTGCCAGCAGCGTTTTCGGACAGGGCCCAGAGACCCAGTACTTC.

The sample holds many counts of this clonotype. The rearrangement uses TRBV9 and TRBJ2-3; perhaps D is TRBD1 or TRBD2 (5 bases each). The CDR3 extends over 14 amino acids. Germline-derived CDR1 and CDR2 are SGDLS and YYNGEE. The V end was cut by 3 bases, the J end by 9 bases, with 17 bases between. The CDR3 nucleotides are TGTGCCAGCAGCGCTGGGACGGGGCAGGAGACGCAGTATTTT. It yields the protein CASSAGTGQETQYF.

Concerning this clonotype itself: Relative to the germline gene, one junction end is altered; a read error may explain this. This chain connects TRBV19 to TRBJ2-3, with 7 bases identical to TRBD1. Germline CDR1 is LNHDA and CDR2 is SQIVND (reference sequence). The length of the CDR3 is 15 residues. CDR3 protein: CVSSDRVYRPDTQYF. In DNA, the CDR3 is TGTGTCAGTAGTGACAGGGTTTATAGGCCAGATACGCAGTATTTT.

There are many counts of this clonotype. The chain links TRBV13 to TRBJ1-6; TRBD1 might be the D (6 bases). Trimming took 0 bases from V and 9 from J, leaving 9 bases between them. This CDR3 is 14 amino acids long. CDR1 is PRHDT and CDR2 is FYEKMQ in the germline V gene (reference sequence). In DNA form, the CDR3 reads TGTGCCAGCAGCTTAGGACAGGGAGGTTCACCCCTCCACTTT. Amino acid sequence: CASSLGQGGSPLHF.

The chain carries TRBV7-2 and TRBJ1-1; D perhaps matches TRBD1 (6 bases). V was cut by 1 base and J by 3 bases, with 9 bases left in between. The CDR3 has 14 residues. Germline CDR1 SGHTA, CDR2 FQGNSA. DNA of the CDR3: TGTGCCAGCAGCTTAGAATCAGGGGACACTGAAGCTTTCTTT. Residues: CASSLESGDTEAFF. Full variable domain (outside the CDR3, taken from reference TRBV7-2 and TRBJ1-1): GAGVSQSPSNKVTEKGKDVELRCDPISGHTALYWYRQSLGQGLEFLIYFQGNSAPDKSGLPSDRFSAERTGGSVSTLTIQRTQQEDSAVYLCASSLESGDTEAFFGQGTRLTVV.

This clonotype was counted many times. CDR3 loop: CASSAQYEQYF. DNA for the CDR3: TGTGCCAGCAGCGCCCAGTACGAGCAGTACTTC. The chain has TRBV7-2 and TRBJ2-7; no firm D call. CDR1 and CDR2 (germline): SGHTA, FQGNSA. Between the trimmed V and J ends, which lost 5 bases and 4 bases, there was a span of 6 bases. The CDR3 has 11 amino acids.

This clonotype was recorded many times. The CDR3 nucleotides are TGTGCCAGCAGCTTAGGACACACCGGGGAGCTGTTTTTT. It encodes CASSLGHTGELFF. The chain uses TRBV5-5 and TRBJ2-2; no clear D. The germline V gene has CDR1 SGHKS and CDR2 YYEKEE (reference sequence). This CDR3 has 13 amino acids. V was clipped by 2 bases and J by 3 bases, with 5 bases between them.

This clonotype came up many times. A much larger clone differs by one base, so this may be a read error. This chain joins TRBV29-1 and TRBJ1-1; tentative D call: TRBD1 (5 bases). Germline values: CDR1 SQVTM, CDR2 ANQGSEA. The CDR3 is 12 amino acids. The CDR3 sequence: CSVLGSGTEVFF. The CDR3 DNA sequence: TGCAGCGTTTTGGGGTCAGGGACTGAAGTTTTCTTT.

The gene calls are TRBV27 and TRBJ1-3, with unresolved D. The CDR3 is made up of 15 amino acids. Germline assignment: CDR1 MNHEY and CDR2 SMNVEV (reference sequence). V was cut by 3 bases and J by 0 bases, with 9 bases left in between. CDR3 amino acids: CASSFDWGSGNTIYF. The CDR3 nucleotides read TGTGCCAGCAGTTTCGACTGGGGCTCTGGAAACACCATATATTTT.

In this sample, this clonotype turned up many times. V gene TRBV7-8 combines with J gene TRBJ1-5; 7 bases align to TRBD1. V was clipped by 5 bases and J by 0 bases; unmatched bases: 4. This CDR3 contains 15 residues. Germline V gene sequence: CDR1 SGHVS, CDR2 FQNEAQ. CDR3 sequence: CASSQGVNSNQPQHF. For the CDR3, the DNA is TGTGCCAGCAGCCAGGGGGTTAATAGCAATCAGCCCCAGCATTTT.

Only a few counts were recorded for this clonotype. CDR3: CASTPAGHQETQYF. The CDR3 DNA is TGTGCCAGCACCCCCGCGGGACACCAAGAGACCCAGTACTTC. This chain joins TRBV25-1 and TRBJ2-5, with D perhaps TRBD2 (6 bases). Germline lookup yields CDR1 MGHDK and CDR2 SYGVNS. There are 14 residues in the CDR3. Trimming cost V 7 bases and J 0 bases, with 12 bases left between them.

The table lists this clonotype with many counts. The CDR3 coding sequence is TGTGCCATACCGAAGGCTTCGGGACAGATAATCTCCTACGAGCAGTACTTC. Protein product: CAIPKASGQIISYEQYF. The gene calls are TRBV24-1 and TRBJ2-7, with TRBD1 identical over 7 bases. The J segment lost 0 bases and the V segment lost 11 bases, leaving 18 bases of the junction unmatched. Germline CDR1 is KGHDR and CDR2 is SFDVKD. The CDR3 length is 17 residues.

The CDR3 loop reads CSVRAGDGYTF. CDR3 coding DNA: TGCAGCGTCCGGGCAGGGGACGGCTACACCTTC. The V call is TRBV29-1, the J call TRBJ1-2; possibly TRBD1 for D (6 bases). The CDR3 covers 11 residues. Germline assignment: CDR1 SQVTM and CDR2 ANQGSEA. V lost 6 bases and J 8 bases, leaving 13 bases between the germline ends.

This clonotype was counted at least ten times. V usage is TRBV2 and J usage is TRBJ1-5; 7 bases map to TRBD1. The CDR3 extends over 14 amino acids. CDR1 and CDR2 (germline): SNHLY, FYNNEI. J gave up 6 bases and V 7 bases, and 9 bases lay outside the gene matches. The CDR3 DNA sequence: TGTGCCAGCACCGAGGAGGGGGCTCTTCAGCCCCAGCATTTT. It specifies CASTEEGALQPQHF.

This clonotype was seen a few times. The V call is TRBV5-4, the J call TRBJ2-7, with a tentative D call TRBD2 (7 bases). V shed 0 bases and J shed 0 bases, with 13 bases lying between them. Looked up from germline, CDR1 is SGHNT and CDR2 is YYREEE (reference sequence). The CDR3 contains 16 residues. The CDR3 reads CASSLERRGPSYEQYF. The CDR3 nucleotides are TGTGCCAGCAGCTTGGAGAGGCGGGGGCCCTCCTACGAGCAGTACTTC.

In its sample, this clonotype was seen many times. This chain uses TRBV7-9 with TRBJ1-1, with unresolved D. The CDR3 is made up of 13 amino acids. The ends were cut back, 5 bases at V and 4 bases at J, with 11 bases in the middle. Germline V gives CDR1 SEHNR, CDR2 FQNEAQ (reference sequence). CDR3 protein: CASSPSLGTEAFF. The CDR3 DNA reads TGTGCCAGCAGCCCATCCTTGGGCACTGAAGCTTTCTTT. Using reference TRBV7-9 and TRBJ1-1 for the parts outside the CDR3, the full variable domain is DTGVSQNPRHKITKRGQNVTFRCDPISEHNRLYWYRQTLGQGPEFLTYFQNEAQLEKSRLLSDRFSAERPKGSFSTLEIQRTEQGDSAMYLCASSPSLGTEAFFGQGTRLTVV.

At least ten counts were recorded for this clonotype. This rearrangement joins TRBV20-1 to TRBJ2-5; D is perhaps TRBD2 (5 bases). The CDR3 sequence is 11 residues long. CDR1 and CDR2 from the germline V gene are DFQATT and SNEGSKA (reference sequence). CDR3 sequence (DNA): TGCAGCGCCCAGCTCGAGGGGACCCAGTACTTC. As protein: CSAQLEGTQYF.

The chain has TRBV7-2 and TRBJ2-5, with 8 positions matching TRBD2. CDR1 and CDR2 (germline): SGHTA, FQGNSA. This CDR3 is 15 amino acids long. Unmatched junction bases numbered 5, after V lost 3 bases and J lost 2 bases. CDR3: CASSFGSSGQETQYF. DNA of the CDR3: TGTGCCAGCAGCTTCGGGTCTAGCGGGCAAGAGACCCAGTACTTC.

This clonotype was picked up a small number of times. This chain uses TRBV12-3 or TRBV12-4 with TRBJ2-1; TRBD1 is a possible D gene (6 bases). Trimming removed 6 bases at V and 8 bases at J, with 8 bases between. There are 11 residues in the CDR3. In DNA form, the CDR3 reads TGTGCCAGCAGCCAGGGGTATGAGCAGTTCTTC. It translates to CASSQGYEQFF.